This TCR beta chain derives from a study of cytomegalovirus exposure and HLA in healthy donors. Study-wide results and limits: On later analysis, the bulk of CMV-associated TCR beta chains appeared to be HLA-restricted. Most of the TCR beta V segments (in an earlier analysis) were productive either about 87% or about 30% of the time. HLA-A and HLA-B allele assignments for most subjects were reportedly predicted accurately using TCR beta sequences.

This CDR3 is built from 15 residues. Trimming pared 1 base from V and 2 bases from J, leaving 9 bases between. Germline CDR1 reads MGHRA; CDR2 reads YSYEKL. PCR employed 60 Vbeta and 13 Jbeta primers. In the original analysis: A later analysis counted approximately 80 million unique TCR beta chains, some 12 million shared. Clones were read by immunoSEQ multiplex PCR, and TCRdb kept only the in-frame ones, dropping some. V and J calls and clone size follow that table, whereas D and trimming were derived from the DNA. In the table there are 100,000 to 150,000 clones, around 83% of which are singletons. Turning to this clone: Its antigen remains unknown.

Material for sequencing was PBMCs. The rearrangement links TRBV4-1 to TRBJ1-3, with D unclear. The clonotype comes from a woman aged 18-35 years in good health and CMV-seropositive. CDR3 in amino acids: CASSQAFGAGNTIYF. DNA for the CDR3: TGCGCCAGCAGCCAAGCTTTCGGGGCTGGAAACACCATATATTTT.